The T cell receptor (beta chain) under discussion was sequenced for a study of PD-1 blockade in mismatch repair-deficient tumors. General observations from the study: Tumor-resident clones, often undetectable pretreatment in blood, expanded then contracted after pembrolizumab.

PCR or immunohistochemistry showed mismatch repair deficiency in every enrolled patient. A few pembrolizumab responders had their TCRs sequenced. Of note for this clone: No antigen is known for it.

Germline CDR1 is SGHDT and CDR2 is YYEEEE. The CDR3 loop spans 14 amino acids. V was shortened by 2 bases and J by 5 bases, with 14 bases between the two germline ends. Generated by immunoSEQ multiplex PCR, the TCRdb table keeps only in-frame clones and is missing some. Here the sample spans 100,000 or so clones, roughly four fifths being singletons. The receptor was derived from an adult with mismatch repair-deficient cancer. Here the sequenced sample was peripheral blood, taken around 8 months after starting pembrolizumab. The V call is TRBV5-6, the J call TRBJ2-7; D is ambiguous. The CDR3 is CASSFPPARNEQYF. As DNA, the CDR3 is TGTGCCAGCAGCTTCCCCCCCGCGCGCAACGAGCAGTACTTC.